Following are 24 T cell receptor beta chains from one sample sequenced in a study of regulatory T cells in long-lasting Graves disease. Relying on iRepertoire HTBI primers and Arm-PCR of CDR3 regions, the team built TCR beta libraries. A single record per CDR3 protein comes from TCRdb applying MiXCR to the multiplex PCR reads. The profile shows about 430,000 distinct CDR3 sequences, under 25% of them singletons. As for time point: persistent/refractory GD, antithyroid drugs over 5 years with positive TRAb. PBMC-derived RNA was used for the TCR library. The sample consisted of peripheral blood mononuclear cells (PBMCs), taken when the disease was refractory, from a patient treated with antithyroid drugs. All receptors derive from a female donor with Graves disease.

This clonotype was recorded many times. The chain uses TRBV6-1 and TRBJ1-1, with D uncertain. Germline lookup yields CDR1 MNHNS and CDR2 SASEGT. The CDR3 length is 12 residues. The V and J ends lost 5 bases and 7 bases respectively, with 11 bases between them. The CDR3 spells CASSPGAIEAFF. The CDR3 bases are TGTGCCAGCAGTCCAGGAGCCATTGAAGCTTTCTTT.

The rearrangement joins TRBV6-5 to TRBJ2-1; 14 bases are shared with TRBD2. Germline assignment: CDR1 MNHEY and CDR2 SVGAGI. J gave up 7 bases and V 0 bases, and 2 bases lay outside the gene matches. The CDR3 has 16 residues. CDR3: CASSYSGLAGGNEQFF. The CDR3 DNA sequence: TGTGCCAGCAGTTACTCTGGACTAGCGGGGGGTAATGAGCAGTTCTTC.

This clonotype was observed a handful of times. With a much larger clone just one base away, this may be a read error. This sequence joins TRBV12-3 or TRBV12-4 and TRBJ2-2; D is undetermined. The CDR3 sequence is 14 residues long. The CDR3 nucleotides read TGTGCCAGCCGTTTCAGGATGGACACCGGGGAGCTGTTTTTT. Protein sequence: CASRFRMDTGELFF.

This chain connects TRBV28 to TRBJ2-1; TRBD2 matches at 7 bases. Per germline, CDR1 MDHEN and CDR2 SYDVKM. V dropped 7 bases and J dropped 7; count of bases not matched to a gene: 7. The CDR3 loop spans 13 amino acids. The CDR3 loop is CASTLGRWNEQFF. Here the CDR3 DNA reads TGTGCCAGCACCCTCGGGAGGTGGAATGAGCAGTTCTTC.

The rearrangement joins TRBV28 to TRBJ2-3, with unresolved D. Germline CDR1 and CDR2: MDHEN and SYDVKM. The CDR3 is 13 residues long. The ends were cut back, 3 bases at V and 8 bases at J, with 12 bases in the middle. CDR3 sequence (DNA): TGTGCCAGCAGTTTCGGCAGTGCAGGTACGCAGTATTTT. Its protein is CASSFGSAGTQYF.

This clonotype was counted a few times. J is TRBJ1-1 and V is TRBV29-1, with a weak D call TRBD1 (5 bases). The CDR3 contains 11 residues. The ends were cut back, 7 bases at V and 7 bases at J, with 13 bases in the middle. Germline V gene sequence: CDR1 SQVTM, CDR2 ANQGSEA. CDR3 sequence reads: CSGLQGFEAFF. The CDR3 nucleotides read TGCAGCGGCCTCCAGGGTTTTGAAGCTTTCTTT. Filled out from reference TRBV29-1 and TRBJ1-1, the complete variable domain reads SAVISQKPSRDICQRGTSLTIQCQVDSQVTMMFWYRQQPGQSLTLIATANQGSEATYESGFVIDKFPISRPNLTFSTLTVSNMSPEDSSIYLCSGLQGFEAFFGQGTRLTVV.

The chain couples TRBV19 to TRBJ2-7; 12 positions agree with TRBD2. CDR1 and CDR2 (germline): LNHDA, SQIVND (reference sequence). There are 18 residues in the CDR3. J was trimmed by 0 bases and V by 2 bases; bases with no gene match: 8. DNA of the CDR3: TGTGCCAGTAGTATAAGAGGACTAGCGGGACCAATCTCCTACGAGCAGTACTTC. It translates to CASSIRGLAGPISYEQYF.

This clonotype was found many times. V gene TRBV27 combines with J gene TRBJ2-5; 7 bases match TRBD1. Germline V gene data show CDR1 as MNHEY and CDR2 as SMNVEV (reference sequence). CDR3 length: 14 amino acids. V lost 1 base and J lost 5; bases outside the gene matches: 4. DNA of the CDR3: TGTGCCAGCAGTTTATTCGCGACAGGGGAGACCCAGTACTTC. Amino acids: CASSLFATGETQYF.

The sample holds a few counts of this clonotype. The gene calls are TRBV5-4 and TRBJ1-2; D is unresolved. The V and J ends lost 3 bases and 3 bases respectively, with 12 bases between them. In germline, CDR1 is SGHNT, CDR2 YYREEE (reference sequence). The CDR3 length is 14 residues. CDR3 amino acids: CASSSGVDDYGYTF. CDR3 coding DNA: TGTGCCAGCAGCTCTGGTGTGGACGACTATGGCTACACCTTC.

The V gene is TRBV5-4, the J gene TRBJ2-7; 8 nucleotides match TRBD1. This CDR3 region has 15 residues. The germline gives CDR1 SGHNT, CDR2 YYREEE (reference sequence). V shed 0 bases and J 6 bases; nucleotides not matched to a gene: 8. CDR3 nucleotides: TGTGCCAGCAGCTTGGCAGGGACAGGATATTTCGAGCAGTACTTC. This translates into CASSLAGTGYFEQYF.

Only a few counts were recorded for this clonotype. The CDR3 DNA follows: TGTGCCAGCAGCACCGCGGGGAACCCTAATGAAAAACTGTTTTTT. Translating it yields CASSTAGNPNEKLFF. This chain uses TRBV7-6 with TRBJ1-4; no clear D. CDR1 SGHVS and CDR2 FNYEAQ come from the germline V gene. Trimming stripped 5 bases from V and 3 bases from J, with 13 bases between. The CDR3 consists of 15 residues.

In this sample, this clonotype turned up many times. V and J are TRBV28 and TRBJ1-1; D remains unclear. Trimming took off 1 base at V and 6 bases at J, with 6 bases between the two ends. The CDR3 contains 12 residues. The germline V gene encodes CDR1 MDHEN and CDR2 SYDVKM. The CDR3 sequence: CASSLYPAEAFF. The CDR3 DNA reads TGTGCCAGCAGTTTATATCCAGCTGAAGCTTTCTTT.

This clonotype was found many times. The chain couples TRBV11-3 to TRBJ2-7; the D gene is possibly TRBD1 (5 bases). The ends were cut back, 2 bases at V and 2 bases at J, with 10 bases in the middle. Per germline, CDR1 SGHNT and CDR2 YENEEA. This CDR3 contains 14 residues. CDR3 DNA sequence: TGTGCCAGCAGCTTACAAGGGGATACCTACGAGCAGTACTTC. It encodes CASSLQGDTYEQYF.

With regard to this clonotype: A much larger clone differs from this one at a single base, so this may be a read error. The CDR3: CASSSGQSNQPQHF. In nucleotides, the CDR3 is TGTGCCAGCAGCTCGGGACAGAGCAATCAGCCCCAGCATTTT. The chain couples TRBV19 to TRBJ1-5; 7 bases line up with TRBD1. This CDR3 is 14 amino acids long. Trimming removed 9 bases from V and 1 base from J; junction bases left unmatched: 6. CDR1 is LNHDA and CDR2 is SQIVND in the germline V gene (reference sequence).

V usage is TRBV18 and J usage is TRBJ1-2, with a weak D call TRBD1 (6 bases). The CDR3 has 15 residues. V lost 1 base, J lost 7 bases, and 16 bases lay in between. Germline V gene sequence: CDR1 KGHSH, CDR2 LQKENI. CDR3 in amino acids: CASSPLLSGALGYTF. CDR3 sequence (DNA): TGTGCCAGCTCACCACTACTTTCAGGGGCACTTGGCTACACCTTC.

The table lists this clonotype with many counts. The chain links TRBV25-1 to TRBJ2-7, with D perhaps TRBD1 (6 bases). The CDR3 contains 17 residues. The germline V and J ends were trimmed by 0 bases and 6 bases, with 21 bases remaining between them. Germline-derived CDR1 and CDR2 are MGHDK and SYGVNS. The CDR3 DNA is TGTGCCAGCAGTGAATATTTCCCACTAGAGAGAGGGGGCGAGCAGTACTTC. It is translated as CASSEYFPLERGGEQYF.

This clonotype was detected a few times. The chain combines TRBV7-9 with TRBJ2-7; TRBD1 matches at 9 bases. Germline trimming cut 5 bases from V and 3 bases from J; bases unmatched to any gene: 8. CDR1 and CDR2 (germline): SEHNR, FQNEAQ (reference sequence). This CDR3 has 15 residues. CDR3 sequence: CASSPRTTGGYEQYF. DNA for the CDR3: TGTGCCAGCAGCCCCCGTACGACAGGGGGCTACGAGCAGTACTTC.

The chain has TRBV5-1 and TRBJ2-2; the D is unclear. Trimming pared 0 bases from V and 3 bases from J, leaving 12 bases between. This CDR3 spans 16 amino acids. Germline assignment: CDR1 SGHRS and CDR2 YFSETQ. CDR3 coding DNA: TGCGCCAGCAGCTTGGTTCGGTCGTCGGACACCGGGGAGCTGTTTTTT. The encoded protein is CASSLVRSSDTGELFF. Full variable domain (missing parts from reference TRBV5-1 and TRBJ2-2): KAGVTQTPRYLIKTRGQQVTLSCSPISGHRSVSWYQQTPGQGLQFLFEYFSETQRNKGNFPGRFSGRQFSNSRSEMNVSTLELGDSALYLCASSLVRSSDTGELFFGEGSRLTVL.

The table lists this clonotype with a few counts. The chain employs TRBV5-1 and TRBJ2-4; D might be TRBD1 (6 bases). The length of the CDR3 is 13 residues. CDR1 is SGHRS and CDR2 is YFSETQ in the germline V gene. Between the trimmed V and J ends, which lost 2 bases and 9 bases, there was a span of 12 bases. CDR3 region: CASSFQGRGIQYF. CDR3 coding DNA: TGCGCCAGCAGCTTCCAGGGCAGGGGCATTCAGTACTTC. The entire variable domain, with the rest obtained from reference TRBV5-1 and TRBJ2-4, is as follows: KAGVTQTPRYLIKTRGQQVTLSCSPISGHRSVSWYQQTPGQGLQFLFEYFSETQRNKGNFPGRFSGRQFSNSRSEMNVSTLELGDSALYLCASSFQGRGIQYFGAGTRLSVL.

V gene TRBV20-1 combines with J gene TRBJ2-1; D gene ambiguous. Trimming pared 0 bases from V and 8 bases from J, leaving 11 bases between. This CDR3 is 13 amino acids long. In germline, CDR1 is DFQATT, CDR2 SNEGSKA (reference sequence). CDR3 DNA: TGCAGTGCTAGAGAAGGTCCGCTTTATGAGCAGTTCTTC. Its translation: CSAREGPLYEQFF.

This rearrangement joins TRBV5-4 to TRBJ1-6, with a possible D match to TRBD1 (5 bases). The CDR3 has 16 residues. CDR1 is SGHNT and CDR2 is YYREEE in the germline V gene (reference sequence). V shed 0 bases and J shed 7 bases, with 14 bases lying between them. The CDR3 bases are TGTGCCAGCAGCTTGGGTAGGGGAGAGGAAAATTCACCCCTCCACTTT. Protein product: CASSLGRGEENSPLHF.

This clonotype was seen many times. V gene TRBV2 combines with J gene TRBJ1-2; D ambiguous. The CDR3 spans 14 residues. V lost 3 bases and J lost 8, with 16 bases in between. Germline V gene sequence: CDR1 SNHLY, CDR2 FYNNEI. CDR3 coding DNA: TGTGCCAGCAGTGATGTCAGGAGCCCCATAGGCTACACCTTC. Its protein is CASSDVRSPIGYTF. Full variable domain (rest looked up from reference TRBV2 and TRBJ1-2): EPEVTQTPSHQVTQMGQEVILRCVPISNHLYFYWYRQILGQKVEFLVSFYNNEISEKSEIFDDQFSVERPDGSNFTLKIRSTKLEDSAMYFCASSDVRSPIGYTFGSGTRLTVV.

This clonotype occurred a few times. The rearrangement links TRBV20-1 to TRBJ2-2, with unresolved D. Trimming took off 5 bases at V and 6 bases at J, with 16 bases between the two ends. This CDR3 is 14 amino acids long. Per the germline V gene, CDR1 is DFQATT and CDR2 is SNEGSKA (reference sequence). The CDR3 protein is CSASRTKAAGELFF. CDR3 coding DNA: TGCAGTGCTTCAAGGACGAAGGCAGCCGGGGAGCTGTTTTTT.

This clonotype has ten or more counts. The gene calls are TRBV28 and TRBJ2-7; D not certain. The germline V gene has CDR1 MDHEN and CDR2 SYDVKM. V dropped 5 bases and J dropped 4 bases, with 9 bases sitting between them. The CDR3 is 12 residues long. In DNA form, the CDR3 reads TGTGCCAGCAGTAAGGACGTGTACGAGCAGTACTTC. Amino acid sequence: CASSKDVYEQYF.